Below, 2 T cell receptor beta chains from the same sample are listed, as sequenced in a study of shared clonotypes between healthy human individuals. Clones were sequenced by immunoSEQ multiplex PCR, and TCRdb holds only the in-frame ones, with some missing. The sample comprises 300,000 to 400,000 clones, more than 60% of which are singletons, and about 9.4% rests with the top ten. What was sequenced was memory CD4+ T cells sorted from blood. Subset specified: CD45RA-negative fraction. The receptors were sampled from a young man in good health.

The rearrangement joins TRBV2 to TRBJ2-4; 7 nucleotides agree with TRBD2. Per the germline V gene, CDR1 is SNHLY and CDR2 is FYNNEI. The CDR3 is made up of 18 amino acids. The trim removed 6 bases at V and 0 bases at J, leaving 14 bases unmatched. The DNA for the CDR3 is TGTGCCAGCAGCGAACAACCAGCGGGACCTCTAGCCAAAAACATTCAGTACTTC. This translates into CASSEQPAGPLAKNIQYF. The whole variable domain, filled in from reference TRBV2 and TRBJ2-4, reads EPEVTQTPSHQVTQMGQEVILRCVPISNHLYFYWYRQILGQKVEFLVSFYNNEISEKSEIFDDQFSVERPDGSNFTLKIRSTKLEDSAMYFCASSEQPAGPLAKNIQYFGAGTRLSVL.

The chain links TRBV10-3 to TRBJ2-1; the D gene is possibly TRBD2 (6 bases). CDR1 is ENHRY, CDR2 SYGVKD, per germline. This CDR3 spans 12 amino acids. V gave up 4 bases and J gave up 6 bases, with 7 bases separating them. The CDR3 region is CAISAEGNEQFF. The CDR3, as DNA: TGTGCCATCAGTGCGGAGGGCAATGAGCAGTTCTTC.